A selection of T cell receptor beta chains follows, all from one sample in a study of a mutant IDH1 vaccine in newly diagnosed glioma. Data came from immunoSEQ multiplex PCR; TCRdb stores just in-frame clones and leaves some out. Of tens of thousands of clones detected, roughly 80% appear once; the ten largest clones hold under 8%. Their recognized antigens are unknown. The sequencing used PBMCs, collected from a glioma patient whose treatment included an IDH1 peptide vaccine. These receptors were obtained from a middle-aged man with glioma. CDR3s include the opening cysteine and the closing phenylalanine or tryptophan. Fields, in order: clone size, J gene, V gene, D gene, CDR3 protein. The D gene is left open where the match is weak. Clone size is shown for a subset of rows, as once, few, many or a class of expanded clone.

>.|TRBJ1-3|TRBV15|.
CATSRDRDESSGNTIYF
>.|TRBJ1-1|TRBV6-5|.
CASSYSPGGTEAFF
>.|TRBJ2-5|TRBV29-1|.
CSVVANQETQYF
>.|TRBJ1-6|TRBV7-8|TRBD1
CASSSATGGLGSPLHF
>.|TRBJ1-2|TRBV30|.
CAWSVRCPNYGYTF
>once|TRBJ1-3|TRBV6-6|.
CASSYPTKNSGNTIYF
>.|TRBJ2-7|TRBV27|TRBD1
CASSLRTGGEQYF
>once|TRBJ2-7|TRBV5-1|.
CASSPDSDSYEQYF
>.|TRBJ2-5|TRBV27|.
CASSPIGGSETQYF
>.|TRBJ2-7|TRBV11-2|.
CASSLVVSSYEQYF
>once|TRBJ1-2|TRBV7-9|.
CASSLRGNIGDGYTF
>once|TRBJ1-5|TRBV18|TRBD1
CASSPRGTDQPQHF
>.|TRBJ1-5|TRBV7-8|.
CASSQRTRAGQPQHF
>.|TRBJ2-3|TRBV12-5|.
CASVRGGGSTDTQYF
>.|TRBJ2-5|TRBV30|.
CAWSVLGAGTQETQYF
>.|TRBJ1-3|TRBV14|.
CASSYGTAVSGNTIYF
>.|TRBJ1-3|TRBV5-6|.
CASSLRPGHRGNTIYF
>.|TRBJ1-1|TRBV5-6|.
CASQRRGAGTEAFF
>.|TRBJ2-1|TRBV6-7|.
CASSRKVSYNEQFF
>few|TRBJ1-5|TRBV27|.
CASSSWTSTGPSNQPQHF
>.|TRBJ2-3|TRBV9|.
CASSTTRDTQYF
>once|TRBJ2-1|TRBV7-9|.
CASSPRGSPYNEQFF
>.|TRBJ1-4|TRBV7-2|.
CASSRGVGDEKLFF
>once|TRBJ2-2|TRBV9|.
CASSPTWGAGELFF
>.|TRBJ1-6|TRBV7-2|TRBD1
CASSPPTGGEISPLRF
>.|TRBJ2-3|TRBV5-4|.
CASSQDWTYNLF
>.|TRBJ2-5|TRBV29-1|.
CSVEDLRRAETQYF
>few|TRBJ1-4|TRBV30|.
CAWSTGITNEKLFF
>once|TRBJ2-7|TRBV6-5|TRBD1
CASSYAADRGYEQYF
>few|TRBJ2-1|TRBV18|TRBD1
CASSPGTGYNEQFF
>.|TRBJ1-2|TRBV6-5|.
CASSYSPSSYGYTF
>few|TRBJ2-7|TRBV5-1|.
CASSLEAVAYEQYF
>.|TRBJ1-1|TRBV29-1|.
CSVEALQVTEAFF
>.|TRBJ2-7|TRBV4-1|.
CASSPQGAFGYEQYF
>.|TRBJ1-4|TRBV4-2|.
CASSLRSGANEKLFF
>.|TRBJ1-2|TRBV6-5|TRBD1
CASSNRDSRIGYTF
>.|TRBJ2-1|TRBV7-9|TRBD2
CASSLGLAGYQGKYNEQFF
>.|TRBJ2-1|TRBV13|TRBD1
CASSPRDSQNNEQFF
>.|TRBJ1-6|TRBV5-1|.
CASSRQEQSSYNSPLHF
>.|TRBJ2-3|TRBV9|TRBD2
CASSYRGGGTDTQYF
>once|TRBJ2-5|TRBV13|.
CASSSYGETQYF
>.|TRBJ2-1|TRBV7-9|TRBD1
CASRDREWKSSYNEQFF
>.|TRBJ1-2|TRBV29-1|.
CSVAQEGSGTF
>.|TRBJ1-2|TRBV15|TRBD1
CATSRDERGRANYGYTF
>.|TRBJ1-1|TRBV5-6|.
CASSQTWGTEAFF
>.|TRBJ1-3|TRBV6-5|.
CASRRESGNTIYF
>.|TRBJ2-3|TRBV6-6|TRBD2
CASSYSGGGRTDTQYF
>.|TRBJ1-6|TRBV9|.
CASSVDQGNTPLHF